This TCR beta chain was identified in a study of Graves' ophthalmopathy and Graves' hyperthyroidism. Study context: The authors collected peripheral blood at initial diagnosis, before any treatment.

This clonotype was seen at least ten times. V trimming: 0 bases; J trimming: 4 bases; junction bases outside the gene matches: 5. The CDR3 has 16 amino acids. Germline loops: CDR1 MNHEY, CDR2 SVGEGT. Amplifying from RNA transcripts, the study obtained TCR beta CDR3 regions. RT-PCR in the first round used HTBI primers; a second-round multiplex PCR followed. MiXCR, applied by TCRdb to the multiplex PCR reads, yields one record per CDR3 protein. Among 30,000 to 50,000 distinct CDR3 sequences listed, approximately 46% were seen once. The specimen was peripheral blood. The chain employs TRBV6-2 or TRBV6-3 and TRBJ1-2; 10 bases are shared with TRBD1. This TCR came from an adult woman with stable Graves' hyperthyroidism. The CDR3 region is CASSYSWTGGGYGYTF. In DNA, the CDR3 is TGTGCCAGCAGTTACTCGTGGACAGGGGGTGGCTATGGCTACACCTTC.